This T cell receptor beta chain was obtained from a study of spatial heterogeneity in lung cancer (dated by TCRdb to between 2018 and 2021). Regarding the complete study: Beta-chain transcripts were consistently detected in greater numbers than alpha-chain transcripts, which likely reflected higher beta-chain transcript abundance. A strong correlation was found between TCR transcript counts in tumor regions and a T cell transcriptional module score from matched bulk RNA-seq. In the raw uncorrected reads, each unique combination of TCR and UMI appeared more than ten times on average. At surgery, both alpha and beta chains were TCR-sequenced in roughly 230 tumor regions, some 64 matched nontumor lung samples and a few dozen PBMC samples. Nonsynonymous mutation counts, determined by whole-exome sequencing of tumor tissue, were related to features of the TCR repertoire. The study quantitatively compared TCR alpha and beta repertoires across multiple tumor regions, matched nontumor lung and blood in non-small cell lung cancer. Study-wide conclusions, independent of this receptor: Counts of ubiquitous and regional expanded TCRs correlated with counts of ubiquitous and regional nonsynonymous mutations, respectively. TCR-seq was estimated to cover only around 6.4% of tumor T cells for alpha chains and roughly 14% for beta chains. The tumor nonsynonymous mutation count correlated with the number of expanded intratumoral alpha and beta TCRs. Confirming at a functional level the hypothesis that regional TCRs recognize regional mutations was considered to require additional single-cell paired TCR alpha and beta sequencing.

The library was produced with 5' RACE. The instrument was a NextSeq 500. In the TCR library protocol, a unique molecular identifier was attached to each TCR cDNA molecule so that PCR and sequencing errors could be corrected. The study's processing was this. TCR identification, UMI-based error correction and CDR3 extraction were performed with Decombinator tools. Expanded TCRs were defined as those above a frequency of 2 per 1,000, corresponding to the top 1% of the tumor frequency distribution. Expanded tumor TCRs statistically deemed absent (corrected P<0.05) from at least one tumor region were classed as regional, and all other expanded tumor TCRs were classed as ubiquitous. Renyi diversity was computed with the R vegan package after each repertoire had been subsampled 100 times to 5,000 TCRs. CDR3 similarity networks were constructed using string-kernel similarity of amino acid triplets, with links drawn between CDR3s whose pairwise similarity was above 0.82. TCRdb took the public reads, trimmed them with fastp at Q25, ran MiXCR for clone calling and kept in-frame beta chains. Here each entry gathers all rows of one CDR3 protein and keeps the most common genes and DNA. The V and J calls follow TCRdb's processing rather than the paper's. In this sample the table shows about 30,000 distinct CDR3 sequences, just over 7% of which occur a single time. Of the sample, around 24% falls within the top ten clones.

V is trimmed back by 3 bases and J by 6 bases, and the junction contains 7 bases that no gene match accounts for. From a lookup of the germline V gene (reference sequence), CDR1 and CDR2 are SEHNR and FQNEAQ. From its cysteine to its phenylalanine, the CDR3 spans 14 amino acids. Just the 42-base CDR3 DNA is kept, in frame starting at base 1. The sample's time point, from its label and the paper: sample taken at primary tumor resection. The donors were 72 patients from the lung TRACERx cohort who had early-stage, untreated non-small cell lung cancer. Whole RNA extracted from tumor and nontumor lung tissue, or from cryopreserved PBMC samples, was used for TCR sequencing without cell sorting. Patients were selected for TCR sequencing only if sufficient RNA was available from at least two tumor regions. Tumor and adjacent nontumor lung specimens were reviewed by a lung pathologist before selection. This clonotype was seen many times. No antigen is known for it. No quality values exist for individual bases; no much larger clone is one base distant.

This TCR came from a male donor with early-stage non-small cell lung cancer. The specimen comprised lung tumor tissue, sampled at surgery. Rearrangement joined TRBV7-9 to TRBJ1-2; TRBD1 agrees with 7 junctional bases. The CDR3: CASSLYRGVNGYTF. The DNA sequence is TGTGCCAGCAGCTTGTACAGGGGTGTGAATGGCTACACCTTC.